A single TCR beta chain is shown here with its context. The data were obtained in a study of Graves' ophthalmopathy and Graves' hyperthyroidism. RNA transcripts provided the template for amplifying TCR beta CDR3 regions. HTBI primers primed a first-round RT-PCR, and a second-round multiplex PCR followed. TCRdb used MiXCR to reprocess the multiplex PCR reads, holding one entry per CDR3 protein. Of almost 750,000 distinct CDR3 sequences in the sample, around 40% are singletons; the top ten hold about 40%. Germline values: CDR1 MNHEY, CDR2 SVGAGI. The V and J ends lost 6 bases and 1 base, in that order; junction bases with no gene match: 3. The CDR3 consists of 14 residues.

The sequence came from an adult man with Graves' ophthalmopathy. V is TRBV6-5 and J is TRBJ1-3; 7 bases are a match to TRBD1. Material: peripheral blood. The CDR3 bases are TGTGCCAGCAGAGAGACAGGGTCTGGAAACACCATATATTTT. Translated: CASRETGSGNTIYF.